This TCR beta chain emerged from a study of ipilimumab plus nivolumab after autologous stem cell transplantation. This CDR3 spans 13 amino acids. Germline CDR1 reads SGHTA; CDR2 reads FQGNSA. Trimming shortened V by 0 bases and J by 1 base, and 3 bases separated the two germline ends. Method: immunoSEQ multiplex PCR; TCRdb's copy keeps in-frame clones and lacks some. Of fewer than 20,000 clones listed, about 81% are singletons. Sequencing used PBMCs, obtained in a trial of ipilimumab plus nivolumab as post-transplant consolidation. The sequence derives from a male donor with diffuse large B-cell lymphoma. V and J are TRBV7-2 and TRBJ1-1; D unresolved. CDR3 in amino acids: CASSLAQNTEAFF. The DNA of the CDR3 is TGTGCCAGCAGCTTAGCACAGAACACTGAAGCTTTCTTT.